Listed below are T cell receptor beta chains from one sample, sequenced in a study of cytomegalovirus exposure and HLA in healthy donors. TCRdb's table, derived via immunoSEQ multiplex PCR, lists solely in-frame clones and lacks some. The sample records 110,000 to 150,000 clones, roughly 80% being singletons. Sequencing was carried out using PBMCs. The receptors were sampled from a male donor in good health and CMV-seronegative. Each CDR3 is given with its conserved first and last residue. D genes are given only for firm matches. A row's size may be missing; if present it is once, few, many or a size class.

J gene: TRBJ2-3; clone size: .; V gene: TRBV5-4; D gene: .; CDR3 protein: CASSLVSAGFTDTQYF; CDR3 DNA: TGTGCCAGCAGCTTGGTTTCCGCGGGCTTCACAGATACGCAGTATTTT
J gene: TRBJ1-2; clone size: .; V gene: TRBV6-1; D gene: TRBD1; CDR3 protein: CASSGDTGGHGYTF; CDR3 DNA: TGTGCCAGCAGTGGGGACACAGGGGGCCATGGCTACACCTTC
J gene: TRBJ2-2; clone size: .; V gene: TRBV5-6; D gene: .; CDR3 protein: CASSLGQNTGELFF; CDR3 DNA: TGTGCCAGCAGCTTGGGACAGAACACCGGGGAGCTGTTTTTT
J gene: TRBJ1-1; clone size: .; V gene: TRBV30; D gene: TRBD1; CDR3 protein: CAWSFGQVNTEAFF; CDR3 DNA: TGTGCCTGGAGCTTTGGACAGGTGAACACTGAAGCTTTCTTT
J gene: TRBJ1-2; clone size: .; V gene: TRBV19; D gene: TRBD1; CDR3 protein: CASCTPGQGFICYGYTF; CDR3 DNA: TGTGCCAGTTGCACCCCGGGACAGGGTTTTATTTGCTATGGCTACACCTTC
J gene: TRBJ2-1; clone size: .; V gene: TRBV7-3; D gene: .; CDR3 protein: CASSLDNEQFF; CDR3 DNA: TGTGCCAGCAGCCTTGACAATGAGCAGTTCTTC
J gene: TRBJ2-7; clone size: .; V gene: TRBV6-5; D gene: TRBD2; CDR3 protein: CASSASGGVYEQYF; CDR3 DNA: TGTGCCAGCAGTGCTAGCGGGGGAGTCTACGAGCAGTACTTC
J gene: TRBJ1-2; clone size: .; V gene: TRBV25-1; D gene: TRBD1; CDR3 protein: CASSELSPRDRGDYGYTF; CDR3 DNA: TGTGCCAGCAGTGAATTATCGCCCCGGGACAGGGGGGACTATGGCTACACCTTC
J gene: TRBJ2-1; clone size: .; V gene: TRBV29-1; D gene: .; CDR3 protein: CSVEVEGFF; CDR3 DNA: TGCAGCGTTGAAGTCGAGGGGTTCTTC
J gene: TRBJ1-4; clone size: .; V gene: TRBV6-5; D gene: TRBD1; CDR3 protein: CASSTGGSGEKLFF; CDR3 DNA: TGTGCCAGCAGTACAGGGGGCTCAGGGGAAAAACTGTTTTTT
J gene: TRBJ2-1; clone size: .; V gene: TRBV19; D gene: .; CDR3 protein: CASSPDPLGFVRADNNEQFF; CDR3 DNA: TGTGCCAGTAGCCCCGACCCCTTGGGTTTTGTGCGGGCTGACAACAATGAGCAGTTCTTC
J gene: TRBJ1-2; clone size: .; V gene: TRBV9; D gene: TRBD1; CDR3 protein: CASSTRRDRLGDYTF; CDR3 DNA: TGTGCCAGCAGCACCCGCCGGGACAGGCTGGGGGACTACACCTTC
J gene: TRBJ2-1; clone size: .; V gene: TRBV5-6; D gene: .; CDR3 protein: CASSSYNEQFF; CDR3 DNA: TGTGCCAGCAGCTCGTACAATGAGCAGTTCTTC
J gene: TRBJ2-3; clone size: .; V gene: TRBV2; D gene: .; CDR3 protein: CASSAYPGTDTQYF; CDR3 DNA: TGTGCCAGCAGTGCTTATCCTGGCACAGATACGCAGTATTTT
J gene: TRBJ2-4; clone size: .; V gene: TRBV11-2; D gene: .; CDR3 protein: CASSSIPLSDRSKNIQYF; CDR3 DNA: TGTGCCAGCAGCTCGATCCCACTTTCCGACAGGAGTAAAAACATTCAGTACTTC
J gene: TRBJ2-3; clone size: .; V gene: TRBV6-6; D gene: .; CDR3 protein: CASSPPGSRTDTQYF; CDR3 DNA: TGTGCCAGCAGCCCCCCAGGGTCGCGCACAGATACGCAGTATTTT
J gene: TRBJ2-7; clone size: .; V gene: TRBV9; D gene: .; CDR3 protein: CASSGREWPYEQYF; CDR3 DNA: TGTGCCAGCAGCGGGAGGGAGTGGCCCTACGAGCAGTACTTC
J gene: TRBJ2-1; clone size: .; V gene: TRBV7-3; D gene: TRBD2; CDR3 protein: CASSRQTSGRAGEQFF; CDR3 DNA: TGTGCCAGCAGCAGACAGACTAGCGGGAGGGCCGGTGAGCAGTTCTTC
J gene: TRBJ1-2; clone size: .; V gene: TRBV10-3; D gene: TRBD1; CDR3 protein: CAIRRTGTYGYTF; CDR3 DNA: TGTGCCATCAGGAGGACAGGGACCTATGGCTACACCTTC
J gene: TRBJ1-2; clone size: .; V gene: TRBV30; D gene: TRBD1; CDR3 protein: CAWSVRDRGRRTGYGYTF; CDR3 DNA: TGTGCCTGGAGTGTAAGGGACAGGGGGCGTCGTACCGGCTATGGCTACACCTTC
J gene: TRBJ2-1; clone size: .; V gene: TRBV5-4; D gene: TRBD2; CDR3 protein: CASSLARLSGGPYNEQFF; CDR3 DNA: TGTGCCAGCAGCTTGGCCCGTTTAAGCGGGGGGCCGTACAATGAGCAGTTCTTC
J gene: TRBJ2-3; clone size: .; V gene: TRBV2; D gene: TRBD2; CDR3 protein: CASSRLAGAQYF; CDR3 DNA: TGTGCCAGCAGTCGACTAGCGGGAGCGCAGTATTTT
J gene: TRBJ2-3; clone size: .; V gene: TRBV7-6; D gene: .; CDR3 protein: CASSLAPVDTQYF; CDR3 DNA: TGTGCCAGCAGCTTAGCCCCGGTCGATACGCAGTATTTT
J gene: TRBJ1-3; clone size: once; V gene: TRBV9; D gene: TRBD1; CDR3 protein: CASSVTPRQGVGNTIYF; CDR3 DNA: TGTGCCAGCAGCGTTACCCCCCGACAGGGGGTTGGAAACACCATATATTTT
J gene: TRBJ2-5; clone size: .; V gene: TRBV15; D gene: .; CDR3 protein: CATSPQETQYF; CDR3 DNA: TGTGCCACCAGCCCCCAGGAAACCCAGTACTTC
J gene: TRBJ2-1; clone size: .; V gene: TRBV5-5; D gene: .; CDR3 protein: CASSLVPGAAANEQFF; CDR3 DNA: TGTGCCAGCAGCTTGGTTCCAGGGGCGGCGGCCAATGAGCAGTTCTTC
J gene: TRBJ1-2; clone size: .; V gene: TRBV18; D gene: .; CDR3 protein: CASSPPVANYGYTF; CDR3 DNA: TGTGCCAGCTCACCACCGGTAGCGAACTATGGCTACACCTTC
J gene: TRBJ2-7; clone size: .; V gene: TRBV11-1; D gene: .; CDR3 protein: CASSPRWLYSEQYF; CDR3 DNA: TGTGCCAGCAGCCCCCGGTGGTTGTACAGCGAGCAGTACTTC
J gene: TRBJ2-7; clone size: .; V gene: TRBV29-1; D gene: TRBD1; CDR3 protein: CSVAGTGRYEQYF; CDR3 DNA: TGCAGCGTTGCCGGGACAGGGAGGTACGAGCAGTACTTC
J gene: TRBJ1-2; clone size: .; V gene: TRBV13; D gene: TRBD1; CDR3 protein: CASSTQDRASGYTF; CDR3 DNA: TGTGCCAGCAGCACCCAGGACAGGGCGTCCGGCTACACCTTC
J gene: TRBJ1-3; clone size: .; V gene: TRBV28; D gene: TRBD1; CDR3 protein: CASTHMTGDSGNTIYF; CDR3 DNA: TGTGCCAGCACCCACATGACAGGGGACTCTGGAAACACCATATATTTT
J gene: TRBJ2-4; clone size: .; V gene: TRBV7-9; D gene: .; CDR3 protein: CSSSLVRGQAKNIQYF; CDR3 DNA: TGTTCCAGCAGCTTAGTTCGGGGTCAGGCCAAAAACATTCAGTACTTC
J gene: TRBJ2-1; clone size: once; V gene: TRBV11-2; D gene: .; CDR3 protein: CASSPAQTGSYNEQFF; CDR3 DNA: TGTGCCAGCAGCCCCGCCCAGACAGGCTCCTACAATGAGCAGTTCTTC
J gene: TRBJ2-2; clone size: .; V gene: TRBV5-6; D gene: .; CDR3 protein: CASSLVSPGELFF; CDR3 DNA: TGTGCCAGCAGCTTGGTTAGCCCCGGGGAGCTGTTTTTT
J gene: TRBJ1-1; clone size: .; V gene: TRBV15; D gene: TRBD1; CDR3 protein: CATSRGGTGGSTEAFF; CDR3 DNA: TGTGCCACCAGCAGAGGCGGGACAGGAGGGAGCACTGAAGCTTTCTTT
J gene: TRBJ2-5; clone size: .; V gene: TRBV19; D gene: TRBD1; CDR3 protein: CASSVPRNRGRETQYF; CDR3 DNA: TGTGCCAGTAGTGTCCCAAGGAACAGGGGACGAGAGACCCAGTACTTC
J gene: TRBJ2-2; clone size: .; V gene: TRBV14; D gene: TRBD1; CDR3 protein: CASSGTGGTGELFF; CDR3 DNA: TGTGCCAGCAGTGGGACAGGGGGAACCGGGGAGCTGTTTTTT
J gene: TRBJ2-2; clone size: .; V gene: TRBV9; D gene: .; CDR3 protein: CASSVLEVGELFF; CDR3 DNA: TGTGCCAGCAGCGTCTTGGAGGTCGGGGAGCTGTTTTTT
J gene: TRBJ1-2; clone size: .; V gene: TRBV7-9; D gene: .; CDR3 protein: CASSGDLGGGYTF; CDR3 DNA: TGTGCCAGCAGCGGAGACCTAGGAGGGGGCTACACCTTC
J gene: TRBJ2-4; clone size: once; V gene: TRBV28; D gene: TRBD2; CDR3 protein: CAAGVGSNIQYF; CDR3 DNA: TGTGCCGCGGGGGTAGGATCAAACATTCAGTACTTC
J gene: TRBJ1-1; clone size: .; V gene: TRBV27; D gene: .; CDR3 protein: CASSLVVAQRHTEAFF; CDR3 DNA: TGTGCCAGCAGCCTCGTTGTAGCCCAACGGCACACTGAAGCTTTCTTT
J gene: TRBJ2-1; clone size: .; V gene: TRBV18; D gene: TRBD2; CDR3 protein: CASSGLAGGREQFF; CDR3 DNA: TGTGCCAGTTCGGGACTAGCGGGAGGTCGAGAGCAGTTCTTC
J gene: TRBJ2-1; clone size: once; V gene: TRBV7-8; D gene: .; CDR3 protein: CASSPRRGLSYNEQFF; CDR3 DNA: TGTGCCAGCAGCCCTCGAAGGGGTCTTTCCTACAATGAGCAGTTCTTC
J gene: TRBJ1-5; clone size: few; V gene: TRBV23-1; D gene: TRBD1; CDR3 protein: CASLGGQGSSNSNQPQHF; CDR3 DNA: TGCGCCAGTCTCGGCGGACAGGGGTCCTCAAATAGCAATCAGCCCCAGCATTTT
J gene: TRBJ2-3; clone size: .; V gene: TRBV9; D gene: .; CDR3 protein: CASSVAIADTQYF; CDR3 DNA: TGTGCCAGCAGCGTAGCTATCGCAGATACGCAGTATTTT
J gene: TRBJ2-2; clone size: once; V gene: TRBV13; D gene: TRBD2; CDR3 protein: CATKTASGSGSTGELFF; CDR3 DNA: TGTGCCACCAAAACGGCTAGCGGGAGCGGTAGCACCGGGGAGCTGTTTTTT
J gene: TRBJ1-2; clone size: .; V gene: TRBV2; D gene: .; CDR3 protein: CASREWGGDYGYTF; CDR3 DNA: TGTGCCAGCCGAGAGTGGGGAGGGGACTATGGCTACACCTTC
J gene: TRBJ2-2; clone size: .; V gene: TRBV4-3; D gene: .; CDR3 protein: CASSPAGLHTGELFF; CDR3 DNA: TGCGCCAGCAGCCCTGCGGGACTTCACACCGGGGAGCTGTTTTTT
J gene: TRBJ1-1; clone size: .; V gene: TRBV7-9; D gene: .; CDR3 protein: CASSLADKNTEAFF; CDR3 DNA: TGTGCCAGCAGCTTAGCGGACAAGAACACTGAAGCTTTCTTT
J gene: TRBJ2-7; clone size: .; V gene: TRBV6-1; D gene: .; CDR3 protein: CASSEGGIYEQYF; CDR3 DNA: TGTGCCAGCAGTGAGGGAGGAATCTACGAGCAGTACTTC
J gene: TRBJ1-5; clone size: .; V gene: TRBV7-9; D gene: TRBD1; CDR3 protein: CSSSLGGQPQHF; CDR3 DNA: TGTTCCAGCAGCTTAGGGGGCCAGCCCCAGCATTTT